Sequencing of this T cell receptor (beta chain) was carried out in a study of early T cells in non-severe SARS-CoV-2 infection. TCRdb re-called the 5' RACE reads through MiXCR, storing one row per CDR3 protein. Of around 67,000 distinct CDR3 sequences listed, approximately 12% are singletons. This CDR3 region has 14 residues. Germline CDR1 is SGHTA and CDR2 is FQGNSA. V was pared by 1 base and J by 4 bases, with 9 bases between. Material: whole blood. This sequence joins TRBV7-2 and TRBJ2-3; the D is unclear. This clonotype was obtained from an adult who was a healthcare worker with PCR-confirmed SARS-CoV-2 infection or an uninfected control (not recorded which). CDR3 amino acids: CASSLGPTSDTQYF. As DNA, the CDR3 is TGTGCCAGCAGCTTAGGCCCCACTTCAGATACGCAGTATTTT. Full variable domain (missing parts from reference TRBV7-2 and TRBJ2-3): GAGVSQSPSNKVTEKGKDVELRCDPISGHTALYWYRQSLGQGLEFLIYFQGNSAPDKSGLPSDRFSAERTGGSVSTLTIQRTQQEDSAVYLCASSLGPTSDTQYFGPGTRLTVL.